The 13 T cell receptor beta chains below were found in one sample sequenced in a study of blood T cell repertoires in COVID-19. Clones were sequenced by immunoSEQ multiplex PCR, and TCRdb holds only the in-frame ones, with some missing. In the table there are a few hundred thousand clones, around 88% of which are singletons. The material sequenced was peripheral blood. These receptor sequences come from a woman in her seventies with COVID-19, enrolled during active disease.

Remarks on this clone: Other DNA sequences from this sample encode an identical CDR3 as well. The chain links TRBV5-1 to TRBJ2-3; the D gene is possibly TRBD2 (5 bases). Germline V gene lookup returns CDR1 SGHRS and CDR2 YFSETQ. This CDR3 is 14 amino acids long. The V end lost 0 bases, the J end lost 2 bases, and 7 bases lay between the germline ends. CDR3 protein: CASSLGGFTDTQYF. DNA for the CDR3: TGCGCCAGCAGCTTGGGCGGGTTCACAGATACGCAGTATTTT.

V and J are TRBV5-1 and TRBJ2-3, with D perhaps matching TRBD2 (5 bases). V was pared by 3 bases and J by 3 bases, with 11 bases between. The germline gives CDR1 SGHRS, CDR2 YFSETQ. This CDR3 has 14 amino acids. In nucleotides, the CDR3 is TGCGCCAGCAGCTCAGAGAGACTAACAGATACGCAGTATTTT. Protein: CASSSERLTDTQYF.

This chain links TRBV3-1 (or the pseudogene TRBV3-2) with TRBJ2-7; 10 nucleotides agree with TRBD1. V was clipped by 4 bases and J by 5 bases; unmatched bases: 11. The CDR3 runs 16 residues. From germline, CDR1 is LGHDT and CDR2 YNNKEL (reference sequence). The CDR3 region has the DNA TGTGCCAGCAGCCCTAGCCCCGACAGGGGGCTCCACGAGCAGTACTTC. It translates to CASSPSPDRGLHEQYF.

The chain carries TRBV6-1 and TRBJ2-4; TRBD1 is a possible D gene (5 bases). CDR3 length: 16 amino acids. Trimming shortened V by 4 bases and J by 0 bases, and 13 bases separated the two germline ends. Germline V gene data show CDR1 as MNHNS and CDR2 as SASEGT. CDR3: CASSGVDTLAKNIQYF. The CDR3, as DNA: TGTGCCAGCAGTGGAGTGGACACTCTAGCCAAAAACATTCAGTACTTC.

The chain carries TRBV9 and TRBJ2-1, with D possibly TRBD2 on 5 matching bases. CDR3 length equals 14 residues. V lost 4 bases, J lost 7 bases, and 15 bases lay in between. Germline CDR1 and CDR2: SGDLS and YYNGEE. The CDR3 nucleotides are TGTGCCAGCAGCCCTCCGGGTAGGGAGAATGAGCAGTTCTTC. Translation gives CASSPPGRENEQFF.

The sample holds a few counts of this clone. Here the CDR3 DNA reads TGTGCCAGCAGCCCTCCGGGACAGGGGGTTGAAGAGCAGTTCTTC. This sequence encodes CASSPPGQGVEEQFF. The V gene is TRBV7-7, the J gene TRBJ2-1; TRBD1 matches 11 bases. J gave up 10 bases and V 5 bases, and 10 bases lay outside the gene matches. Germline CDR1 is SSHAT and CDR2 is FNYEAQ (reference sequence). The CDR3 runs 15 residues.

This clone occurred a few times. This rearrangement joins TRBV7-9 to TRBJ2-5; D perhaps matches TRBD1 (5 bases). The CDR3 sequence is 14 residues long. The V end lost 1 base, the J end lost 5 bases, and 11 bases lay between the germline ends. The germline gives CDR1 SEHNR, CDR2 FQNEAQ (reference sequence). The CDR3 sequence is CASSLVSSGETQYF. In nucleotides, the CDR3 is TGTGCCAGCAGCTTAGTTAGTTCAGGGGAGACCCAGTACTTC.

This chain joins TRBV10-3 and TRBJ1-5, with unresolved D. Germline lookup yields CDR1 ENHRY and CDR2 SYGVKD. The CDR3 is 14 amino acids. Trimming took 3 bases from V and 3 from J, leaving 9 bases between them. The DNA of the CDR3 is TGTGCCATCAGTGAACCCGGGATCAATCAGCCCCAGCATTTT. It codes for CAISEPGINQPQHF.

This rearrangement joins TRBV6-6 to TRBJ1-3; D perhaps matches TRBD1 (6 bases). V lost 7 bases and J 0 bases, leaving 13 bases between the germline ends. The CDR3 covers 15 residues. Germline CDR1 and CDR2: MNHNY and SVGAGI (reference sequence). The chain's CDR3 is CASTTGPVSGNTIYF. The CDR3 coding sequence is TGTGCCAGCACGACAGGCCCAGTCTCTGGAAACACCATATATTTT.

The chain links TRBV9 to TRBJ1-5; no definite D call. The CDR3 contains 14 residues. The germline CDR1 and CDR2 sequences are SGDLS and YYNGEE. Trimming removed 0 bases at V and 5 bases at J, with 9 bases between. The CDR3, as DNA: TGTGCCAGCAGCGTAGGGAGGGATGATCAGCCCCAGCATTTT. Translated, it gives CASSVGRDDQPQHF.

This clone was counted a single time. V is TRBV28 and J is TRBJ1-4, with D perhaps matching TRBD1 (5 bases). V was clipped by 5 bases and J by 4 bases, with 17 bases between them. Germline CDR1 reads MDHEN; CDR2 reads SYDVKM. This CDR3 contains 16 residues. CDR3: CASSPSRGGDNEKLFF. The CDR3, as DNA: TGTGCCAGCAGTCCTAGCCGGGGGGGTGATAATGAAAAACTGTTTTTT.

The DNA of the CDR3 is TGTGCCAGCAGTTACGCGGGGTACTACAATGAGCAGTTCTTC. This codes for CASSYAGYYNEQFF. This chain uses TRBV27 with TRBJ2-1; weak D call: TRBD2 (6 bases). CDR1 and CDR2 (germline): MNHEY, SMNVEV (reference sequence). The CDR3 is 14 residues long. V was shortened by 4 bases and J by 3 bases, with 10 bases between the two germline ends.

The CDR3 loop reads CATSSNRGPNTGELFF. In DNA form, the CDR3 reads TGTGCCACCAGTTCTAATAGGGGTCCGAACACCGGGGAGCTGTTTTTT. The chain combines TRBV24-1 with TRBJ2-2, with a possible D match to TRBD1 (5 bases). The V gene lost 6 bases and the J gene lost 0 bases, with 13 bases spanning the gap. Germline V gene data show CDR1 as KGHDR and CDR2 as SFDVKD. This CDR3 region has 16 residues.